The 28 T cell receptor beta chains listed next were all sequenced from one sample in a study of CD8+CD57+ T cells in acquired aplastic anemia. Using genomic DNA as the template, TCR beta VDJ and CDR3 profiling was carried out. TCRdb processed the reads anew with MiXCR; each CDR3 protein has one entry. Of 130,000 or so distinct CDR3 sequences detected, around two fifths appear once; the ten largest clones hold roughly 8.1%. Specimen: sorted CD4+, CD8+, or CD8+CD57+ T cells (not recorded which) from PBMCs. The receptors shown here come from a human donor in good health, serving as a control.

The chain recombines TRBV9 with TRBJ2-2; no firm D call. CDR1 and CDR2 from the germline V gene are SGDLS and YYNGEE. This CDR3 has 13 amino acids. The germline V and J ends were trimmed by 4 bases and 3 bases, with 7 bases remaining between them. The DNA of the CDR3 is TGTGCCAGCAGCTCAGAACACACCGGGGAGCTGTTTTTT. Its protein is CASSSEHTGELFF.

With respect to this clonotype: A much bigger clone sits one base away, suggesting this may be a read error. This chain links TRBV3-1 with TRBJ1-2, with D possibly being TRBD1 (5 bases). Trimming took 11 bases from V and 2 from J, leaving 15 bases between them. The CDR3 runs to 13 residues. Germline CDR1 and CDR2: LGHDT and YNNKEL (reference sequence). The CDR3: CAGGGGRNYGYTF. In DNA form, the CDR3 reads TGTGCCGGCGGCGGGGGACGGAACTATGGCTACACCTTC.

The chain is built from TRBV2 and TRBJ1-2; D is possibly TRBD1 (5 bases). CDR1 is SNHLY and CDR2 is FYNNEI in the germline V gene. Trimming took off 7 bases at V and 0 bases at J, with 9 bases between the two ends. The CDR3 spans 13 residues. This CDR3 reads CASTETANYGYTF. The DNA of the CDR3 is TGTGCCAGCACCGAGACAGCTAACTATGGCTACACCTTC.

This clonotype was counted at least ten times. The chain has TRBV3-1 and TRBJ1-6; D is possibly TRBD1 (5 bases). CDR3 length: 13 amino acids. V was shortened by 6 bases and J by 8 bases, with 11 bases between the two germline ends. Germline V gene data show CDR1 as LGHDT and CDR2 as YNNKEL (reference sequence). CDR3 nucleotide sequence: TGTGCCAGCAGACAGGTAAAGGATTCACCCCTCCACTTT. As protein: CASRQVKDSPLHF.

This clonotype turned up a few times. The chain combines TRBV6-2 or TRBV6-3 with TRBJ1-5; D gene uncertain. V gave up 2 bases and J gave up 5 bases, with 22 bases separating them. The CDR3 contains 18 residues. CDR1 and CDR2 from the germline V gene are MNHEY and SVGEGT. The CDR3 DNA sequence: TGTGCCAGCAGTTACGGTGGAGTAGGCTACCCCTCCTATCAGCCCCAGCATTTT. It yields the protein CASSYGGVGYPSYQPQHF.

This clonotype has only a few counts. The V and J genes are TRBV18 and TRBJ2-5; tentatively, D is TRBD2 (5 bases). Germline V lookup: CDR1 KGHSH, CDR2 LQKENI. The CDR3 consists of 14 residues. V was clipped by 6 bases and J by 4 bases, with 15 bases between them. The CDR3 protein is CASSPAGGGETQYF. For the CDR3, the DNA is TGTGCCAGCTCTCCCGCCGGAGGAGGAGAGACCCAGTACTTC.

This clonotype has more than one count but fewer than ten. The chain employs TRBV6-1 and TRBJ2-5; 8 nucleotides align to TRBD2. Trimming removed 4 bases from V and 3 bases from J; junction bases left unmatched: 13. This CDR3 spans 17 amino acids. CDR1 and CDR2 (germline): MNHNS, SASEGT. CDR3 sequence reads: CASSGGVVSGAEETQYF. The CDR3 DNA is TGTGCCAGCAGTGGGGGGGTAGTTAGCGGGGCTGAAGAGACCCAGTACTTC.

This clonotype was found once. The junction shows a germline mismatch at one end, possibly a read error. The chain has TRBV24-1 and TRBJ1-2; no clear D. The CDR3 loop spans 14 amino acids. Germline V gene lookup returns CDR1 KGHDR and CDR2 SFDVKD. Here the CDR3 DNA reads TGTGCCACCAGTGATTTCGGTCGGAGCTATGGCTGCACCTTC. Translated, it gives CATSDFGRSYGCTF.

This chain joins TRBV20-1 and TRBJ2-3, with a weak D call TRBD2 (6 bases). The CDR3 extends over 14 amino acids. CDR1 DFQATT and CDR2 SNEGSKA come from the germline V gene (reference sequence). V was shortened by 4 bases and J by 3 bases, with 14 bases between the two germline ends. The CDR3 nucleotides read TGCAGTGCTACCCTTAGGGCGGGGACAGATACGCAGTATTTT. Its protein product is CSATLRAGTDTQYF.

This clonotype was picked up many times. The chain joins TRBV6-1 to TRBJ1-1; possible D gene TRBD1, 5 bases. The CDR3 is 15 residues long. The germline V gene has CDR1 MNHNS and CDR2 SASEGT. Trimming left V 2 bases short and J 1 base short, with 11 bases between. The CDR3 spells CASSERQIQNTEAFF. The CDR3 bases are TGTGCCAGCAGTGAACGACAGATACAGAACACTGAAGCTTTCTTT.

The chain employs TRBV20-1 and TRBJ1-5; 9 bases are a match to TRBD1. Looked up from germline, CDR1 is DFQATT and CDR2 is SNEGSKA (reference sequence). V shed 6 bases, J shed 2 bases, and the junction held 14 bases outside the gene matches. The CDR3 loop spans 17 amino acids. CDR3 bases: TGCAGTGCAAACCCGGGACAGGGACTTCTCCGCAATCAGCCCCAGCATTTT. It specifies CSANPGQGLLRNQPQHF.

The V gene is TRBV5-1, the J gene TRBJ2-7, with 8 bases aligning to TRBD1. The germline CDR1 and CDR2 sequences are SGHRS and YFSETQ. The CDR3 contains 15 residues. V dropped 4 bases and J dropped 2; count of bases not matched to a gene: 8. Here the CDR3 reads CASSMGTDRAYEQYF. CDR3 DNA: TGCGCCAGCAGCATGGGGACGGACAGGGCCTACGAGCAGTACTTC.

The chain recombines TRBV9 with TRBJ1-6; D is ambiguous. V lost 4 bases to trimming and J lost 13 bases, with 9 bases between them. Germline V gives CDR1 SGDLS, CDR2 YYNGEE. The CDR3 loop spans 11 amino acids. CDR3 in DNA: TGTGCCAGCAGCCAAAGGACTCCCCTCCACTTT. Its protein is CASSQRTPLHF.

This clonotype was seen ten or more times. The CDR3 sequence: CASSESGQVYSPLHF. CDR3 bases: TGTGCCAGCAGTGAATCCGGACAGGTATATTCACCCCTCCACTTT. The rearrangement joins TRBV6-1 to TRBJ1-6; 7 positions match TRBD1. Germline V gives CDR1 MNHNS, CDR2 SASEGT. The CDR3 runs to 15 residues. Trimming at V came to 2 bases and at J to 8 bases, leaving 6 bases not matched to a gene.

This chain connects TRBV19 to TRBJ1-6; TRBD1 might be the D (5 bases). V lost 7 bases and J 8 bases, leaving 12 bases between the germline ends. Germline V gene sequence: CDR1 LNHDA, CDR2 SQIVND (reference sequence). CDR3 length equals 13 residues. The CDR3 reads CASTTLGDSPLHF. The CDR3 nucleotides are TGTGCCAGTACGACCCTAGGGGATTCACCCCTCCACTTT. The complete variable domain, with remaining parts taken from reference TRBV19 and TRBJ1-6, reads DGGITQSPKYLFRKEGQNVTLSCEQNLNHDAMYWYRQDPGQGLRLIYYSQIVNDFQKGDIAEGYSVSREKKESFPLTVTSAQKNPTAFYLCASTTLGDSPLHFGNGTRLTVT.

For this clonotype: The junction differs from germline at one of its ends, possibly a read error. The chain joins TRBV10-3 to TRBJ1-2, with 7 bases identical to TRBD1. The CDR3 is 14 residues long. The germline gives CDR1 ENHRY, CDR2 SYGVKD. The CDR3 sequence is CAVSESGQLYGYTF. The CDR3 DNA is TGTGCCGTCAGTGAGTCGGGACAGCTCTATGGCTACACCTTC.

The CDR3, as DNA: TGTGCCAGCAGCCCATCAGGGTTGAACACCGGGGAGCTGTTTTTT. Its translation: CASSPSGLNTGELFF. V and J are TRBV5-6 and TRBJ2-2; tentatively, D is TRBD1 (5 bases). This CDR3 spans 15 amino acids. Deletions cut 4 bases from V and 1 base from J, with 11 bases between. Germline V gene data show CDR1 as SGHDT and CDR2 as YYEEEE.

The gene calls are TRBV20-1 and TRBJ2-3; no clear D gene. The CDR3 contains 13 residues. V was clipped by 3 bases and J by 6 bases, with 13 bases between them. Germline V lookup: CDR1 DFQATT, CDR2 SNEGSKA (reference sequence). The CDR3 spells CSAREMPSDTQYF. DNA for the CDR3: TGCAGTGCTAGGGAGATGCCATCGGATACGCAGTATTTT.

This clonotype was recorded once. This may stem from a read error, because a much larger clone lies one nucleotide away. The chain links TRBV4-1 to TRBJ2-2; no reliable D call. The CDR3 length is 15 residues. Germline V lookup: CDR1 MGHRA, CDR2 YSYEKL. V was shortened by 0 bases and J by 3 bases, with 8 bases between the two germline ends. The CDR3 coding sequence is TGCGCCAGCAGCCAAGATCCGATAGACACCGGGGAGCTGTTTTTT. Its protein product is CASSQDPIDTGELFF.

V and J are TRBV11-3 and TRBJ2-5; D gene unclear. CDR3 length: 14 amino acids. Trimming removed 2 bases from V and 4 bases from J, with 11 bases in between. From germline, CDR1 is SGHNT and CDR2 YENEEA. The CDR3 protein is CASSLTTPGETQYF. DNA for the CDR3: TGTGCCAGCAGCTTAACCACCCCCGGAGAGACCCAGTACTTC.

The CDR3 DNA is TGTGCCAGCAGCAGAGAGGGTCCTAGCTCCTACAATGAGCAGTTCTTC. This translates into CASSREGPSSYNEQFF. This chain links TRBV4-2 with TRBJ2-1; possibly TRBD2 for D (5 bases). Germline V gene data show CDR1 as LGHNA and CDR2 as YNFKEQ. This CDR3 comprises 16 residues. The germline V and J ends were trimmed by 5 bases and 0 bases, with 14 bases remaining between them.

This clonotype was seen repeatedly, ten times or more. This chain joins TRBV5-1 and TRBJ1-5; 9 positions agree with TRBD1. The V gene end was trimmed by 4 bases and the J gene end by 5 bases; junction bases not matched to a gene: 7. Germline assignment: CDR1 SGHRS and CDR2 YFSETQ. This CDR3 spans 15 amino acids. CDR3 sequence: CASSPGQGSHQPQHF. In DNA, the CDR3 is TGCGCCAGCAGCCCGGGACAGGGAAGCCATCAGCCCCAGCATTTT.

The CDR3 region is CASSYPGGGVLDYGYTF. In DNA, the CDR3 is TGTGCCAGCAGTTACCCGGGAGGAGGGGTCCTGGACTATGGCTACACCTTC. The chain has TRBV6-2 or TRBV6-3 and TRBJ1-2; TRBD1 is a possible D gene (5 bases). CDR1 is MNHEY, CDR2 SVGEGT, per germline. V was trimmed by 2 bases and J by 3 bases, leaving 19 bases between them. This CDR3 comprises 17 residues.

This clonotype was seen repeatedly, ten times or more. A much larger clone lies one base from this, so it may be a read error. Written as DNA, the CDR3 is TGTGCCACCAGATCCCGTGTGAACACTGGAGCTTTCTTT. It specifies CATRSRVNTGAFF. This chain joins TRBV24-1 and TRBJ1-1; D gene uncertain. Per the germline V gene, CDR1 is KGHDR and CDR2 is SFDVKD. The CDR3 runs 13 residues.

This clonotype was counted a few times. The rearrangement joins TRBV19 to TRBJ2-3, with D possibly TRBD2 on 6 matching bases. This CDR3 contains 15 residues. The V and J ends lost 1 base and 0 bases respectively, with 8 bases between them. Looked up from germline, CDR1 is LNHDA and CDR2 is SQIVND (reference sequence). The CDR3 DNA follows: TGTGCCAGTAGTATAGCGGGGGTAAGCACAGATACGCAGTATTTT. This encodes CASSIAGVSTDTQYF. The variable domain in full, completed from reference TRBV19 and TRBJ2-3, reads DGGITQSPKYLFRKEGQNVTLSCEQNLNHDAMYWYRQDPGQGLRLIYYSQIVNDFQKGDIAEGYSVSREKKESFPLTVTSAQKNPTAFYLCASSIAGVSTDTQYFGPGTRLTVL.

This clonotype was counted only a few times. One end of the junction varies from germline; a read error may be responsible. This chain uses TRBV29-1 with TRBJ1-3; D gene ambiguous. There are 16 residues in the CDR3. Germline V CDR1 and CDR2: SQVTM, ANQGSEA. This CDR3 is CSVDQRMGSSLNTTYF. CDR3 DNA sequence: TGCAGCGTTGATCAACGAATGGGGAGCTCTTTGAACACCACATATTTT.

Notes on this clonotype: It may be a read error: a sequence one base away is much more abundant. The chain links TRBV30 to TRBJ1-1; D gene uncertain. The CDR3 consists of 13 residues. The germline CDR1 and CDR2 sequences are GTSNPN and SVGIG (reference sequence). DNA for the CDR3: TGTGCCTGGAAACCGACGGTGACCACTGAAGCTCTCTTT. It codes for CAWKPTVTTEALF.

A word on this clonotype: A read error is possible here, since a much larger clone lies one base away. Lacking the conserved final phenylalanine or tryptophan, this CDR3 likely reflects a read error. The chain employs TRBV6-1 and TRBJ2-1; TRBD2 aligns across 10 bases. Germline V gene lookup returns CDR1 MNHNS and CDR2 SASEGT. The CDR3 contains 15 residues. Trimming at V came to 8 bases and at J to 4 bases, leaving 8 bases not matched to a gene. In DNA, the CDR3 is TGTGCCAGCTCCCGGCTAGCGGGGGTTTACAATGAGCAGTTCTCC. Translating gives CASSRLAGVYNEQFS.